This T cell receptor beta chain was sequenced during a study of T cells in Graves' hyperthyroidism and ophthalmopathy. Study in general: Peripheral blood was taken when the disease was first diagnosed, before any treatment began. General study findings and limits: Patients with ophthalmopathy were separated from those with stable hyperthyroidism by a 13 V-J model. Researchers found most expanded thyroid clonotypes above 0.001 in blood as well.

The investigators amplified TCR beta CDR3 regions from RNA transcripts. The TCR CDR3 was amplified in a first-round RT-PCR using the HTBI primer set. TCRdb reprocessed the multiplex PCR reads with MiXCR, giving one entry per CDR3 protein. In the table there are more than 350,000 distinct CDR3 sequences, more than 12% of which are singletons. Remarks on this clonotype: Antigen specificity is unknown. One base away lies a much larger clone, so this may be a sequencing read error.

The germline CDR1 and CDR2 sequences are SGHRS and YFSETQ. The CDR3 length is 15 residues. The J segment lost 1 base and the V segment lost 4 bases, leaving 5 bases of the junction unmatched. Exclusion of a patient resulted from uncontrolled infection, other autoimmune disease, pregnancy or lactation. This receptor was obtained from a young woman with Graves' ophthalmopathy. The sequencing sample was made of blood. This chain joins TRBV5-1 and TRBJ2-7; 10 bases agree with TRBD2. CDR3 amino acids: CASSPGLANSYEQYF. CDR3 sequence (DNA): TGCGCCAGCAGCCCGGGACTAGCGAATTCCTACGAGCAGTACTTC.